This T cell receptor beta chain stems from a study of regulatory T cells in long-lasting Graves disease. Arm-PCR of CDR3 regions and iRepertoire HTBI primers were used to build TCR beta libraries. MiXCR, run by TCRdb on the multiplex PCR reads, gives a single entry per CDR3 protein. Of about 660,000 distinct CDR3 sequences in the sample, 25% to 35% were seen once. Study-wide results and limits: Thyroid tissue was not sampled; only peripheral blood was.

This clonotype was counted between two and nine times. What it recognizes is unknown. This sample's time point: persistent/refractory GD, antithyroid drugs over 5 years with positive TRAb. PBMCs provided the RNA from which the TCR library was made. The sequence came from a female donor with Graves disease. The sequencing used peripheral blood mononuclear cells (PBMCs), collected when the disease was refractory, from a patient treated with antithyroid drugs.

This CDR3 reads CASNQDGTYGYTF. The CDR3, as DNA: TGTGCCAGCAACCAGGACGGAACATATGGCTACACCTTC. This chain links TRBV12-3 or TRBV12-4 with TRBJ1-2; D uncertain. V shed 7 bases and J shed 5 bases, with 14 bases lying between them. CDR3 length equals 13 residues.